A selection of T cell receptor beta chains follows, all from one sample in a study of shared clonotypes between healthy human individuals. Here immunoSEQ multiplex PCR was the method, and the copy in TCRdb shows in-frame clones only, minus some. Among about 600,000 clones listed, around 76% were seen once. The sample taken for sequencing was PBMCs. The receptors originated from a woman in her 40s in good health. Some clones in this sample may be carry-over from other donors' samples. The CDR3 runs from the conserved cysteine through the conserved F or W. The D gene is left open where the match is weak. Only part of the rows carry a size: once, few, many, or a class if the clone is expanded.

CASSLVRLGGLNTEAFF,TGTGCCAGCAGCTTAGTAAGGTTGGGGGGGCTGAACACTGAAGCTTTCTTT,-,TRBJ1-1,TRBV7-9,-
CASSAGALYGYTF,TGTGCCAGCAGTGCGGGGGCCCTCTATGGCTACACCTTC,-,TRBJ1-2,TRBV6-1,-
CASSPLPEGAYEQYF,TGTGCCAGCAGTCCCCTTCCGGAGGGTGCCTACGAGCAGTACTTC,-,TRBJ2-7,TRBV27,-
CASSPPGLAGVPTDTQYF,TGTGCCAGCTCACCACCGGGACTAGCGGGAGTCCCCACAGATACGCAGTATTTT,TRBD2,TRBJ2-3,TRBV18,-
CAISRETTGGNDIQYF,TGTGCCATCAGCCGCGAGACCACCGGGGGAAACGACATTCAGTACTTC,-,TRBJ2-4,TRBV10-3,-
CASTPSPDRSEYF,TGTGCCAGCACCCCCTCCCCCGACAGGAGCGAGTACTTC,-,TRBJ2-7,TRBV28,-
CASSLMNGRADTQYF,TGTGCCAGCAGCTTAATGAACGGGAGGGCAGATACGCAGTATTTT,TRBD2,TRBJ2-3,TRBV7-9,-
CASSLALAGITGELFF,TGTGCCAGCAGCCTGGCACTAGCGGGAATCACCGGGGAGCTGTTTTTT,TRBD2,TRBJ2-2,TRBV7-9,once
CASSLSLAGSSYNEQFF,TGTGCCAGCAGCTTATCACTAGCGGGGTCCTCCTACAATGAGCAGTTCTTC,TRBD2,TRBJ2-1,TRBV7-6,-
CASSLASPNTEAFF,TGCGCCAGCAGCTTGGCCAGCCCGAACACTGAAGCTTTCTTT,-,TRBJ1-1,TRBV5-1,-
CASSLGTDQETQYF,TGTGCCAGCAGCTTAGGGACTGACCAAGAGACCCAGTACTTC,-,TRBJ2-5,TRBV13,-
CSVGGGEGRGYTF,TGCAGCGTTGGAGGGGGCGAGGGCCGTGGCTACACCTTC,TRBD1,TRBJ1-2,TRBV29-1,-
CASSDSTSGVDTQYF,TGTGCCAGCAGTGACTCGACTAGCGGGGTAGATACGCAGTATTTT,TRBD2,TRBJ2-3,TRBV6-4,-
CASSYAQDNEQFF,TGTGCCAGCAGTTACGCGCAGGACAATGAGCAGTTCTTC,-,TRBJ2-1,TRBV6-5,-
CASSLRDYSYEQYF,TGTGCCAGCAGCCTCCGGGACTACTCCTACGAGCAGTACTTC,TRBD2,TRBJ2-7,TRBV9,-
CATSRASGYSYEQYF,TGTGCCACCAGCAGAGCCAGCGGATATTCCTACGAGCAGTACTTC,-,TRBJ2-7,TRBV15,-
CASSPRQGLNTEAFF,TGTGCCAGCAGCCCGCGACAGGGCTTGAACACTGAAGCTTTCTTT,TRBD1,TRBJ1-1,TRBV7-2,-
CAWGAGGGYTF,TGTGCCTGGGGTGCGGGAGGGGGCTACACCTTC,-,TRBJ1-2,TRBV30,-
CASSISLGELAGTSTDTQYF,TGTGCCAGTAGTATAAGTCTGGGTGAACTAGCGGGGACTAGCACAGATACGCAGTATTTT,TRBD2,TRBJ2-3,TRBV19,-
CASSYLAGNYEQYF,TGTGCCAGCAGTTACCTAGCGGGCAACTACGAGCAGTACTTC,TRBD2,TRBJ2-7,TRBV6-5,-
CASSLVLMGNEQYF,TGTGCCAGCAGCTTAGTGCTTATGGGTAACGAGCAGTACTTC,-,TRBJ2-7,TRBV11-2,once
CASSLWQGYGYTF,TGTGCCAGCAGTTTATGGCAGGGCTATGGCTACACCTTC,-,TRBJ1-2,TRBV27,-
CASSITAGAGEQYF,TGTGCCAGTAGTATTACGGCGGGAGCAGGCGAGCAGTACTTC,TRBD2,TRBJ2-7,TRBV19,-
CASSLALEVGEQFF,TGCGCCAGCAGCTTGGCTCTAGAGGTCGGTGAGCAGTTCTTC,-,TRBJ2-1,TRBV5-1,few
CATRGYNEQFF,TGTGCCACCCGGGGTTACAATGAGCAGTTCTTC,-,TRBJ2-1,TRBV19,medium-sized
CASSLEYRAGYTF,TGCGCCAGCAGCTTGGAATACAGGGCCGGCTACACCTTC,-,TRBJ1-2,TRBV5-1,-
CASSARGSTGELFF,TGTGCCAGCAGTGCCAGGGGATCCACCGGGGAGCTGTTTTTT,-,TRBJ2-2,TRBV2,few
CASSPQETQYF,TGTGCCAGCTCTCCCCAAGAGACCCAGTACTTC,-,TRBJ2-5,TRBV18,-
CASSQENHHRELFF,TGTGCCAGCAGCCAAGAGAACCACCACCGGGAGCTGTTTTTT,-,TRBJ2-2,TRBV4-2,-
CASSLGLLSYEQYF,TGTGCCAGCAGCTTGGGACTCCTCTCCTACGAGCAGTACTTC,-,TRBJ2-7,TRBV11-2,-
CASSQEGLAGGSSTYEQYF,TGCGCCAGCAGCCAAGAGGGGCTAGCGGGAGGGTCCTCAACCTACGAGCAGTACTTC,TRBD2,TRBJ2-7,TRBV4-1,-
CASSLVGSRGRVRQETQYF,TGTGCCAGCAGCTTAGTTGGTTCTCGCGGGAGGGTCCGCCAAGAGACCCAGTACTTC,TRBD2,TRBJ2-5,TRBV7-9,-
CASSLGTSGGETQYF,TGTGCCAGCAGCTTAGGGACTAGCGGGGGTGAGACCCAGTACTTC,TRBD2,TRBJ2-5,TRBV7-9,many
CASSPPSGDTQYF,TGTGCCAGCTCACCACCGAGCGGAGATACGCAGTATTTT,-,TRBJ2-3,TRBV18,-
CASRLQETQYF,TGTGCCAGCCGGCTCCAAGAGACCCAGTACTTC,-,TRBJ2-5,TRBV7-2,-